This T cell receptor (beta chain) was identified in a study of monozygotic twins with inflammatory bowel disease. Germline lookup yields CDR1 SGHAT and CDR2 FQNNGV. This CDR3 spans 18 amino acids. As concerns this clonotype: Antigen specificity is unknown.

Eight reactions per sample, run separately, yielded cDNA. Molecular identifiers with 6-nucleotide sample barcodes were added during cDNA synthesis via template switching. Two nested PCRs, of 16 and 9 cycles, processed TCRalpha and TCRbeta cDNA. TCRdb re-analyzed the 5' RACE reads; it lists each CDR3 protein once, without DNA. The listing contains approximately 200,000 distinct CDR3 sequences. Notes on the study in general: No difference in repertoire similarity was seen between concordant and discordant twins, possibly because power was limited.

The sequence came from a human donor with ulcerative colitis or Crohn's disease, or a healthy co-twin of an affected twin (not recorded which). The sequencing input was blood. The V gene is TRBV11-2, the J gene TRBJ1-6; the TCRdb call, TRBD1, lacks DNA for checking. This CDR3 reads CASSLGQGFGSANSPLHF.